The 31 T cell receptor beta chains listed next were all sequenced from one sample in a study of T cells after yellow fever vaccination. TCRdb re-called the 5' RACE reads with MiXCR, one entry per CDR3 protein. The data contain about 630,000 distinct CDR3 sequences, 9% to 15% of them singletons. Sequenced here: PBMCs, sampled on the day of the yellow fever booster vaccination. The source is a young man who received the YFV17D yellow fever vaccine.

This clonotype was counted many times. The chain couples TRBV4-3 to TRBJ2-3; 7 nucleotides line up with TRBD2. V dropped 3 bases and J dropped 3; count of bases not matched to a gene: 3. The CDR3 is 14 amino acids. Germline CDR1 reads LGHNA; CDR2 reads YSLEER. The CDR3 nucleotides are TGCGCCAGCAGCCAGAGGGAGGGGACAGATACGCAGTATTTT. Its translation is CASSQREGTDTQYF.

A few counts support this clonotype. This chain connects TRBV27 to TRBJ1-1, with TRBD1 matching over 7 bases. V lost 6 bases, J lost 3 bases, and 7 bases stayed unmatched. The length of the CDR3 is 14 residues. In germline, CDR1 is MNHEY, CDR2 SMNVEV (reference sequence). CDR3 DNA sequence: TGTGCCAGCAGATTGACAGGGACGTACACTGAAGCTTTCTTT. It is translated as CASRLTGTYTEAFF.

The J gene is TRBJ2-3, the V gene TRBV6-5; TRBD1 matches at 9 bases. The V gene end was trimmed by 0 bases and the J gene end by 1 base; junction bases not matched to a gene: 11. The CDR3 consists of 19 residues. From germline, CDR1 is MNHEY and CDR2 SVGAGI. The CDR3, as DNA: TGTGCCAGCAGTTACTCCTCACCGGGACAGGGAAGCGGCACAGATACGCAGTATTTT. Amino acid sequence: CASSYSSPGQGSGTDTQYF.

This clonotype was counted a few times. The chain uses TRBV20-1 and TRBJ1-2; 8 bases are a match to TRBD1. V shed 2 bases, J shed 0 bases, and the junction held 8 bases outside the gene matches. Germline V CDR1 and CDR2: DFQATT, SNEGSKA (reference sequence). CDR3 length equals 16 residues. As DNA, the CDR3 is TGCAGTGCTAGAAACCGACAGGGGCGTTCTAACTATGGCTACACCTTC. It encodes CSARNRQGRSNYGYTF.

The rearrangement links TRBV15 to TRBJ1-1, with 8 nucleotides matching TRBD1. The length of the CDR3 is 17 residues. Germline V gene data show CDR1 as LNHNV and CDR2 as YYDKDF (reference sequence). With V trimmed by 0 bases and J by 0 bases, 6 bases remained unmatched. The CDR3 nucleotides are TGTGCCACCAGCAGAGATGGGACAGGAGCTATGAACACTGAAGCTTTCTTT. This translates into CATSRDGTGAMNTEAFF.

The CDR3 loop reads CATSRAGLAGGDQYF. In nucleotides, the CDR3 is TGTGCCACCAGCAGAGCCGGACTAGCGGGGGGGGATCAGTACTTC. The chain combines TRBV15 with TRBJ2-4, with 15 bases identical to TRBD2. CDR3 length: 15 amino acids. The J segment lost 12 bases and the V segment lost 1 base, leaving 4 bases of the junction unmatched. Germline V gene sequence: CDR1 LNHNV, CDR2 YYDKDF (reference sequence).

This clonotype was counted at least ten times. V is TRBV7-8 and J is TRBJ2-7; D possibly corresponds to TRBD1 (6 bases). Germline V gene lookup returns CDR1 SGHVS and CDR2 FQNEAQ. V dropped 5 bases and J dropped 3 bases, with 14 bases sitting between them. This CDR3 has 14 residues. Here the CDR3 DNA reads TGTGCCAGCAGCCGCAGGGGTTCTGACTACGAGCAGTACTTC. Amino acids: CASSRRGSDYEQYF.

CDR3 sequence (DNA): TGTGCCAGCAGCTTTTATTGGGGGGCTAACGGGGAGCTGTTTTTT. Amino acid sequence: CASSFYWGANGELFF. The rearrangement joins TRBV7-2 to TRBJ2-2; possibly TRBD1 or TRBD2 for D (6 bases each). Trimming pared 3 bases from V and 7 bases from J, leaving 15 bases between. Per germline, CDR1 SGHTA and CDR2 FQGNSA. CDR3 length: 15 amino acids.

This clonotype has just one count. The V call is TRBV4-3, the J call TRBJ2-7; D is possibly TRBD1 (5 bases). Germline-derived CDR1 and CDR2 are LGHNA and YSLEER. The CDR3 is 14 amino acids. V was clipped by 1 base and J by 1 base, with 8 bases between them. CDR3 loop: CASSQVQGSYEQYF. The CDR3 nucleotides read TGCGCCAGCAGCCAAGTCCAGGGTTCCTACGAGCAGTACTTC.

At least ten counts were recorded for this clonotype. V gene TRBV5-1 combines with J gene TRBJ2-7; perhaps D is TRBD1 or TRBD2 (5 bases each). The V gene's germline CDR1 is SGHRS and CDR2 YFSETQ. Trimming cost V 5 bases and J 3 bases, with 12 bases left between them. This CDR3 region has 13 residues. The CDR3 loop reads CASRRDLNYEQYF. The CDR3 region has the DNA TGCGCCAGCAGACGGGACCTAAACTACGAGCAGTACTTC.

This clonotype appeared a few times. The conserved phenylalanine or tryptophan is not found at the CDR3 terminus, so this likely reflects a read error. Because the CDR3's place on the DNA is in doubt, the DNA is left out and the CDR3 is given as listed by TCRdb. The chain couples TRBV6-2 or TRBV6-3 to TRBJ2-7; the table's D call TRBD1 went unverified against the DNA. 12 amino acids form the CDR3, both terminal residues included. CDR1 is MNHEY, CDR2 SVGEGT, per germline. CDR3 sequence reads: CASSYSADRVWY.

This clonotype has only a few counts. This chain uses TRBV6-1 with TRBJ2-3, with D possibly being TRBD1 (6 bases). V lost 6 bases to trimming and J lost 2 bases, with 15 bases between them. CDR3 length: 15 amino acids. Germline V gene lookup returns CDR1 MNHNS and CDR2 SASEGT. The CDR3 loop reads CASRRDNANTDTQYF. DNA for the CDR3: TGTGCCAGCAGACGGGACAACGCAAACACAGATACGCAGTATTTT.

Ten or more counts support this clonotype. The CDR3: CASSLSGGRVGTEAFF. The CDR3 DNA is TGTGCCAGCAGCTTATCAGGGGGCAGGGTTGGCACTGAAGCTTTCTTT. The V call is TRBV7-2, the J call TRBJ1-1, with 8 bases aligning to TRBD1. The CDR3 has 16 residues. Unmatched junction bases numbered 9, after V lost 2 bases and J lost 4 bases. CDR1 is SGHTA and CDR2 is FQGNSA in the germline V gene.

This clonotype appeared a few times. The V and J genes are TRBV20-1 and TRBJ1-1; 9 bases align to TRBD1. Per the germline V gene, CDR1 is DFQATT and CDR2 is SNEGSKA (reference sequence). Trimming at V came to 5 bases and at J to 5 bases, leaving 15 bases not matched to a gene. This CDR3 has 16 amino acids. The CDR3 reads CSAPHTLQGAGTEAFF. The CDR3 nucleotides read TGCAGTGCTCCACACACACTACAGGGGGCAGGGACTGAAGCTTTCTTT.

This chain links TRBV12-3 or TRBV12-4 with TRBJ2-2; D not resolved. The CDR3 has 12 amino acids. V lost 9 bases and J 5 bases, leaving 10 bases between the germline ends. This chain's CDR3 is CASLRRTGELFF. The CDR3 bases are TGTGCCAGTTTGAGAAGGACCGGGGAGCTGTTTTTT.

This clonotype was observed a few times. The J gene is TRBJ2-7, the V gene TRBV7-2; 9 bases agree with TRBD1. Looked up from germline, CDR1 is SGHTA and CDR2 is FQGNSA. Germline trimming cut 4 bases from V and 6 bases from J; bases unmatched to any gene: 7. The CDR3 has 14 amino acids. CDR3 sequence reads: CASSSRDRASEQYF. The DNA for the CDR3 is TGTGCCAGCAGCTCTCGGGACAGGGCTAGCGAGCAGTACTTC.

This chain connects TRBV12-3 or TRBV12-4 to TRBJ2-5, with 12 bases lining up with TRBD1. The CDR3 runs 15 residues. V shed 6 bases, J shed 7 bases, and the junction held 9 bases outside the gene matches. CDR3 region: CASRSGTGGGGTQYF. As DNA, the CDR3 is TGTGCCAGCAGATCCGGGACAGGGGGCGGCGGGACCCAGTACTTC.

This clonotype has at least ten counts. The chain couples TRBV29-1 to TRBJ2-7, with 7 bases aligning to TRBD1. The CDR3 has 13 residues. The germline gives CDR1 SQVTM, CDR2 ANQGSEA. Trimming took 7 bases from V and 6 from J; bases not matched to a gene: 12. CDR3 bases: TGCAGCGGACTGGACAGGAACTTGGCCGAGCAGTACTTC. Protein: CSGLDRNLAEQYF.

CDR3 coding DNA: TGCGCCAGCAGCCCGGGACAGGGTTTGGTGGATGAAGCTTTCTTT. It codes for CASSPGQGLVDEAFF. The genes are TRBV5-1 and TRBJ1-1, with 9 positions matching TRBD1. Unmatched junction bases numbered 11, after V lost 4 bases and J lost 7 bases. The CDR3 consists of 15 residues. Germline V gene lookup returns CDR1 SGHRS and CDR2 YFSETQ.

Concerning this clonotype itself: A read error may be the cause here, since a much bigger clone is one base away. This chain links TRBV3-1 with TRBJ1-1; unclear D gene. This CDR3 has 12 amino acids. In germline, CDR1 is LGHDT, CDR2 YNNKEL (reference sequence). This chain's CDR3 is CASSQEGREALF. For the CDR3, the DNA is TGTGCCAGCAGCCAAGAGGGAAGGGAAGCTCTCTTT.

The table lists this clonotype with a few counts. The V gene is TRBV6-2 or TRBV6-3, the J gene TRBJ2-1; 7 bases are a match to TRBD2. This CDR3 contains 15 residues. The ends lost 4 bases at V and 1 base at J; junction bases unmatched: 4. Germline values: CDR1 MNHEY, CDR2 SVGEGT. In DNA, the CDR3 is TGTGCCAGCAGTTTCCAAGCGGGATCCTACAATGAGCAGTTCTTC. Its protein is CASSFQAGSYNEQFF.

The rearrangement joins TRBV20-1 to TRBJ2-7; TRBD1 agrees at 9 bases. Germline-derived CDR1 and CDR2 are DFQATT and SNEGSKA (reference sequence). The CDR3 runs to 14 residues. Written as DNA, the CDR3 is TGCAGCACTCCCGGGACAGGGACCAACTACGAGCAGTACTTC. Amino acid sequence: CSTPGTGTNYEQYF.

This clonotype appeared a few times. The chain links TRBV7-9 to TRBJ2-1; D is unresolved. This CDR3 spans 11 amino acids. CDR1 SEHNR and CDR2 FQNEAQ come from the germline V gene (reference sequence). V was clipped by 11 bases and J by 5 bases, with 10 bases between them. CDR3 amino acids: CAAPFDNEQFF. CDR3 nucleotides: TGTGCCGCCCCCTTTGACAATGAGCAGTTCTTC.

The table lists this clonotype with a few counts. This chain links TRBV12-3 or TRBV12-4 with TRBJ1-3, with D possibly matching TRBD1 (6 bases). With 2 bases removed from V and 2 bases from J, the gap between germline ends came to 13 bases. This CDR3 has 16 residues. The CDR3 sequence: CASSLLSGGAGNTIYF. The CDR3 DNA reads as TGTGCCAGCAGTTTACTCTCTGGGGGCGCTGGAAACACCATATATTTT.

The chain uses TRBV20-1 and TRBJ2-1; 10 bases match TRBD2. Germline V lookup: CDR1 DFQATT, CDR2 SNEGSKA (reference sequence). This CDR3 region has 17 residues. Losses at the gene ends were 6 bases for V and 8 bases for J; bases not matched to a gene: 19. CDR3 sequence: CSADGWASSGRRDEQFF. The CDR3 region has the DNA TGCAGTGCGGATGGATGGGCGTCTAGCGGGAGAAGAGATGAGCAGTTCTTC.

This clonotype was seen ten or more times. V gene TRBV29-1 combines with J gene TRBJ2-7, with D perhaps matching TRBD2 (6 bases). CDR1 is SQVTM and CDR2 is ANQGSEA in the germline V gene. The CDR3 covers 10 residues. V was cut by 5 bases and J by 6 bases, with 8 bases left in between. CDR3 DNA: TGCAGCGTTTACGGGGGCGAGCAGTACTTC. Its translation is CSVYGGEQYF.

This clonotype was seen only a few times. CDR3 in amino acids: CASSPTTRGRTNTDTQYF. For the CDR3, the DNA is TGTGCCAGCAGTCCTACCACCCGGGGGCGGACAAACACAGATACGCAGTATTTT. The chain has TRBV12-3 or TRBV12-4 and TRBJ2-3, with D perhaps matching TRBD1 or TRBD2 (6 bases each). The CDR3 extends over 18 amino acids. The V and J ends lost 5 bases and 2 bases respectively, with 23 bases between them.

This clonotype appeared many times. This sequence joins TRBV7-6 and TRBJ1-3; D possibly corresponds to TRBD1 (5 bases). Looked up from germline, CDR1 is SGHVS and CDR2 is FNYEAQ. This CDR3 comprises 14 residues. V shed 5 bases and J shed 3 bases, with 11 bases lying between them. The CDR3 spells CASSPTGDGNTIYF. The DNA of the CDR3 is TGTGCCAGCAGCCCTACAGGCGATGGAAACACCATATATTTT.

This rearrangement joins TRBV14 to TRBJ2-1; D tentatively fits TRBD1 or TRBD2 (5 bases each). This CDR3 contains 17 residues. Germline assignment: CDR1 SGHDN and CDR2 FVKESK. V dropped 0 bases and J dropped 0 bases, with 12 bases sitting between them. The CDR3 is CASSQDWWGSSYNEQFF. The CDR3 nucleotides are TGTGCCAGCAGCCAAGATTGGTGGGGGAGCTCCTACAATGAGCAGTTCTTC.

This clonotype appeared a few times. The J gene is TRBJ1-5, the V gene TRBV25-1; no reliable D call. This CDR3 region has 14 residues. Trimming took off 0 bases at V and 2 bases at J, with 5 bases between the two ends. Germline loops: CDR1 MGHDK, CDR2 SYGVNS. The CDR3 spells CASSEYLGNQPQHF. In DNA form, the CDR3 reads TGTGCCAGCAGTGAATACCTTGGCAATCAGCCCCAGCATTTT.

The chain employs TRBV5-1 and TRBJ1-6; TRBD1 matches 7 bases. The CDR3 contains 15 residues. The trim removed 4 bases at V and 5 bases at J, leaving 6 bases unmatched. Germline lookup yields CDR1 SGHRS and CDR2 YFSETQ. The CDR3 coding sequence is TGCGCCAGCAGCCCTAAGGACAGGAATAATTCACCCCTCCACTTT. Protein: CASSPKDRNNSPLHF.